This T cell receptor (beta chain) emerged from a study of monozygotic twins with cystic fibrosis (dated by TCRdb to the early 2020s). The study in broad terms: Barcoded libraries were prepared with roughly 16 PCR cycles from approximately 2.8 micrograms of fragmented DNA. The study compared TCR beta repertoires within and between 16 monozygotic twin pairs with cystic fibrosis to assess genetic influence on V and J gene usage. Ten female and six male twin pairs, aged roughly 2.0 to 36.4 years (median roughly 8.4 years) and mostly children and adolescents, were included in the cohort. Twins were ranked among around 1,000 cohort participants for weight-for-height and FEVPerc (FEV1 disease centile) at the day of blood sampling. Data for three of the twin pairs had previously been reported in another context.

Inclusive of the bounding cysteine and phenylalanine, the CDR3 is 15 residues long. Just CDR3 DNA is preserved here, 45 bases in frame from base 1. From a lookup of the germline V gene (reference sequence), CDR1 and CDR2 are SEHNR and FQNEAQ. The germline V end is reduced by 2 bases and the J end by 1 base; junction bases left unmatched: 1. Following the manufacturer's instructions, TCR beta CDR3 regions were amplified by multiplex PCR with the immunoSEQ immune profiling system. Sequencing was performed on an Illumina NextSeq system. Processing in the source paper ran as follows. Sequence data were processed on the immunoSEQ Analyzer platform, and clonality was calculated as the square root of Simpson's index of productive rearrangements. V and J usage similarity was measured by Jensen-Shannon distance, and CDR3 generation probabilities were computed with OLGA. The immuneACCESS database (August 2020) and VDJdb (December 2020) were searched for shared CDR3 sequences. TCRdb retrieved this table from immuneACCESS and kept in-frame rearrangements only. Not all clones are present; in checked studies, unresolved V genes account for under half, and no reason is known for the remainder. Clonal size and the V and J genes are those of that table, whereas D and trimming came from the DNA. Counted in this sample were 39,000 or so clones; 75% to 95% of them appeared once. The ten largest clones add up to 0.19% of the sample.

The twin pairs came from the European Cystic Fibrosis Twin and Sibling Study Cohort, a cohort that recruited patients from over 150 CF clinics across 14 European countries. Zygosity and CFTR genotype were verified in-house, with zygosity tested by multiplex PCR of nine short tandem repeat loci. Peripheral blood was taken from each twin, and clinical parameters were recorded on the day of blood sampling. Genomic DNA was isolated from peripheral blood cells with phenol/chloroform and kept in TE buffer at 4 degrees C. Concerning this clone: The clone's antigen remains unknown. No much larger clonotype is one base removed from it; base qualities were not supplied.

Overall results and qualifications from the work: Simpson clonality tended to be low (median around 0.01), which suggests a naive-dominated repertoire, although clonality was higher in the most severely affected patients. Only a small cohort was studied, and no association of shared CDR3 numbers with age, concordance or disease severity was found. Nucleotide-identical clonotype sharing was significantly higher within monozygotic CF twin pairs than between unrelated CF individuals (P = 0.000026, Mann-Whitney). The greatest similarity to the co-twin was observed for V gene usage in 13 of 16 pairs and for J usage in 8 of 16 pairs, which suggested genetic constraints.

This receptor was taken from a boy under 10 years old with cystic fibrosis. Sequenced input: blood. Recombination linked TRBV7-9 to TRBJ2-1; 8 central bases correspond to TRBD2. The encoded CDR3 is CASSLRGGSYNEQFF. The bases read TGTGCCAGCAGCTTACGCGGGGGGTCCTACAATGAGCAGTTCTTC.